This T cell receptor (beta chain) was observed in a study of beta chain features in type 1 diabetes. The authors reverse transcribed all of the isolated RNA, so sequencing captured expressed TCRB transcripts. The data were produced by immunoSEQ multiplex PCR, yet TCRdb's version contains in-frame clones alone and is incomplete. The sample has about 280,000 clones, about 15% seen once. This clone was counted a few times. Its antigen is not identified. General observations from the study: Shorter TCRB CDR3s, moderately but significantly so, marked every one of the four CD4+ subsets in Type 1 diabetes patients. Equally in patients and controls, shorter templates might have been favored by PCR.

CDR3 length: 14 residues. The trim removed 7 bases at V and 0 bases at J, leaving 7 bases unmatched. CDR1 and CDR2 from the germline V gene are SQVTM and ANQGSEA. Post-sort purity exceeded 98% for all sorted populations. The sequence came from a man aged 18 to 35 with type 1 diabetes. What was sequenced was naive CD4+ T cells from blood. The chain has TRBV29-1 and TRBJ2-3; 7 bases agree with TRBD2. This CDR3 reads CSAKRGSSTDTQYF. The DNA of the CDR3 is TGCAGCGCTAAACGCGGGAGTAGCACAGATACGCAGTATTTT.